What follows are 20 T cell receptor beta chains derived from one specimen sequenced in a study of T cells in Graves' hyperthyroidism and ophthalmopathy. From RNA transcripts, TCR beta CDR3 regions were amplified. HTBI primers drove first-round RT-PCR of the TCR CDR3. One entry per CDR3 protein results from TCRdb running MiXCR on the multiplex PCR reads. There are around 350,000 distinct CDR3 sequences in the sample; about 16% occur only once, and approximately 20% lies in the top ten. The sample taken for sequencing was blood. The receptor source for this set is a woman aged 55-69 years with Graves' ophthalmopathy.

Many counts were recorded for this clonotype. The chain uses TRBV28 and TRBJ2-3, with TRBD1 as a possible D gene (6 bases). Germline lookup yields CDR1 MDHEN and CDR2 SYDVKM. This CDR3 has 15 residues. V lost 1 base to trimming and J lost 2 bases, with 10 bases between them. The CDR3 nucleotides read TGTGCCAGCAGTTTATTCGGACAGACCACAGATACGCAGTATTTT. Residues: CASSLFGQTTDTQYF.

This chain uses TRBV29-1 with TRBJ1-2, with D possibly matching TRBD1 (6 bases). The length of the CDR3 is 14 residues. V dropped 6 bases and J dropped 4 bases, with 18 bases sitting between them. Germline lookup yields CDR1 SQVTM and CDR2 ANQGSEA. The CDR3 loop is CSVKQMGASYGYTF. As DNA, the CDR3 is TGCAGCGTCAAGCAGATGGGGGCAAGCTATGGCTACACCTTC.

This clonotype occurred many times. The chain has TRBV7-8 and TRBJ2-2; D is uncertain. Germline CDR1 and CDR2: SGHVS and FQNEAQ. This CDR3 has 18 amino acids. V dropped 2 bases and J dropped 0 bases, with 16 bases sitting between them. The DNA for the CDR3 is TGTGCCAGCAGCTTATTACGGCCTGACACCCCGAACACCGGGGAGCTGTTTTTT. The encoded protein is CASSLLRPDTPNTGELFF.

This clonotype was seen many times. V gene TRBV29-1 combines with J gene TRBJ2-3; 9 nucleotides align to TRBD1. The ends lost 3 bases at V and 3 bases at J; junction bases unmatched: 13. The V gene's germline CDR1 is SQVTM and CDR2 ANQGSEA. The CDR3 length is 17 residues. CDR3 in amino acids: CSVEGAGTGSGTDTQYF. The CDR3 region has the DNA TGCAGCGTTGAGGGGGCCGGGACAGGGTCTGGTACAGATACGCAGTATTTT.

This clonotype has at least ten counts. V is TRBV4-2 and J is TRBJ2-3; D is unresolved. Germline values: CDR1 LGHNA, CDR2 YNFKEQ. The ends were cut back, 3 bases at V and 2 bases at J, with 9 bases in the middle. The CDR3 length is 14 residues. CDR3 DNA sequence: TGTGCCAGCAGCCAGCCCGACACCACAGATACGCAGTATTTT. Translation: CASSQPDTTDTQYF.

CDR3 loop: CASSLNAGQNTGELFF. The CDR3 DNA reads TGTGCCAGCAGCTTAAACGCAGGACAGAACACCGGGGAGCTGTTTTTT. The chain carries TRBV7-8 and TRBJ2-2; perhaps TRBD1 as D (5 bases). The germline V and J ends were trimmed by 2 bases and 1 base, with 11 bases remaining between them. CDR3 size: 16 residues. Germline CDR1 and CDR2: SGHVS and FQNEAQ. The full variable domain, with the rest looked up from reference TRBV7-8 and TRBJ2-2, is GAGVSQSPRYKVAKRGQDVALRCDPISGHVSLFWYQQALGQGPEFLTYFQNEAQLDKSGLPSDRFFAERPEGSVSTLKIQRTQQEDSAVYLCASSLNAGQNTGELFFGEGSRLTVL.

The sample holds many counts of this clonotype. V is TRBV10-3 and J is TRBJ2-5; tentatively, D is TRBD2 (6 bases). V lost 4 bases, J lost 5 bases, and 8 bases lay in between. CDR3 length: 12 residues. Germline CDR1 and CDR2: ENHRY and SYGVKD. The CDR3 bases are TGTGCCATCAGTGGCAGCGGGGAGACCCAGTACTTC. Protein product: CAISGSGETQYF.

This clonotype was seen ten or more times. This chain connects TRBV28 to TRBJ1-1; D might be TRBD1 (5 bases). V gave up 5 bases and J gave up 11 bases, with 12 bases separating them. Germline CDR1 MDHEN, CDR2 SYDVKM. The CDR3 has 11 residues. CDR3 protein: CASSLGGLAFF. In DNA form, the CDR3 reads TGTGCCAGCAGTCTTGGGGGGTTGGCTTTCTTT.

This clonotype was seen repeatedly, ten times or more. The J gene is TRBJ2-1, the V gene TRBV5-6, with 9 bases fitting TRBD2. This CDR3 is 14 amino acids long. V trimming: 7 bases; J trimming: 3 bases; junction bases outside the gene matches: 5. Germline V gives CDR1 SGHDT, CDR2 YYEEEE. The CDR3 DNA follows: TGTGCCAGCTCGACTAGCGGCAACTACAATGAGCAGTTCTTC. Translation gives CASSTSGNYNEQFF.

This clonotype was seen ten or more times. V and J are TRBV4-1 and TRBJ2-3, with D perhaps TRBD1 (6 bases). The V and J ends lost 0 bases and 6 bases respectively, with 10 bases between them. The CDR3 runs 14 residues. Germline V gene data show CDR1 as MGHRA and CDR2 as YSYEKL. This CDR3 reads CASSQEEGVDTQYF. CDR3 DNA: TGCGCCAGCAGCCAAGAAGAGGGGGTCGATACGCAGTATTTT.

This clonotype came up a few times. The chain uses TRBV20-1 and TRBJ2-1; TRBD2 might be the D (5 bases). Germline V gene data show CDR1 as DFQATT and CDR2 as SNEGSKA (reference sequence). The CDR3 has 14 amino acids. The V and J ends lost 5 bases and 0 bases respectively, with 11 bases between them. The CDR3 DNA reads TGCAGTGCTCCCCTAGCAGGCTCCTACAATGAGCAGTTCTTC. Its translation: CSAPLAGSYNEQFF.

This chain joins TRBV20-1 and TRBJ2-7, with 8 bases aligning to TRBD2. The V gene end was trimmed by 7 bases and the J gene end by 6 bases; junction bases not matched to a gene: 14. Germline V CDR1 and CDR2: DFQATT, SNEGSKA (reference sequence). CDR3 length: 14 residues. The CDR3 loop reads CSVLREARIGEQYF. DNA of the CDR3: TGCAGTGTGTTGCGGGAGGCTCGAATTGGCGAGCAGTACTTC.

This clonotype was detected many times. The chain carries TRBV20-1 and TRBJ2-7, with 10 bases identical to TRBD2. Trimming cost V 6 bases and J 5 bases; bases outside gene matches: 10. The germline gives CDR1 DFQATT, CDR2 SNEGSKA (reference sequence). The CDR3 consists of 14 residues. For the CDR3, the DNA is TGCAGTGCGAGACAGCGGGAGGGCCTCCACGAGCAGTACTTC. Translating gives CSARQREGLHEQYF.

DNA of the CDR3: TGTGCCTGGAGTGAGGGCCTAGCGGCGAGGGATACGCAGTATTTT. This sequence encodes CAWSEGLAARDTQYF. The chain couples TRBV30 to TRBJ2-3, with 7 bases matching TRBD2. This CDR3 contains 15 residues. From germline, CDR1 is GTSNPN and CDR2 SVGIG (reference sequence). V was pared by 1 base and J by 6 bases, with 10 bases of the junction left unmatched.

This clonotype has a count of ten or more. The gene calls are TRBV28 and TRBJ2-7; D may be TRBD2 (6 bases). There are 14 residues in the CDR3. V gave up 0 bases and J gave up 4 bases, with 10 bases separating them. The germline V gene has CDR1 MDHEN and CDR2 SYDVKM. CDR3: CASSLWGGRYEQYF. As DNA, the CDR3 is TGTGCCAGCAGTTTATGGGGGGGACGGTACGAGCAGTACTTC.

This clonotype was picked up a small number of times. The chain uses TRBV4-1 and TRBJ2-6; tentatively, D is TRBD2 (7 bases). Germline V lookup: CDR1 MGHRA, CDR2 YSYEKL. The CDR3 contains 16 residues. V was trimmed by 0 bases and J by 3 bases, leaving 9 bases between them. In DNA, the CDR3 is TGCGCCAGCAGCCAAGAGCGGGGGCTTGGGGCCAACGTCCTGACTTTC. Encoded protein: CASSQERGLGANVLTF.

There are many counts of this clonotype. The chain links TRBV2 to TRBJ2-2; 8 positions agree with TRBD2. CDR3 size: 15 residues. The trim removed 8 bases at V and 0 bases at J, leaving 5 bases unmatched. Per the germline V gene, CDR1 is SNHLY and CDR2 is FYNNEI. The CDR3 DNA is TGTGCCAGCCTTACTAGCGGCTCGAACACCGGGGAGCTGTTTTTT. Encoded protein: CASLTSGSNTGELFF.

This clonotype was seen at least ten times. V and J are TRBV2 and TRBJ2-5, with TRBD2 matching 8 bases. Germline V gives CDR1 SNHLY, CDR2 FYNNEI. This CDR3 spans 17 amino acids. V dropped 6 bases and J dropped 2; count of bases not matched to a gene: 14. DNA of the CDR3: TGTGCCAGCAGGGGACTAGGAGGCGGGGGAAATCAAGAGACCCAGTACTTC. Translation gives CASRGLGGGGNQETQYF.

This clonotype has more than one count but fewer than ten. The V gene is TRBV20-1, the J gene TRBJ1-1; 9 positions match TRBD1. The CDR3 covers 16 residues. V trimming: 2 bases; J trimming: 4 bases; junction bases outside the gene matches: 11. From germline, CDR1 is DFQATT and CDR2 SNEGSKA (reference sequence). The CDR3 DNA is TGCAGTGCTAGATTAGGATCGACAGGGGGAGGCACTGAAGCTTTCTTT. Protein: CSARLGSTGGGTEAFF.

This clonotype was detected a few times. The chain couples TRBV6-1 to TRBJ2-3; D unclear. V lost 11 bases, J lost 5 bases, and 20 bases lay in between. The length of the CDR3 is 14 residues. Germline V lookup: CDR1 MNHNS, CDR2 SASEGT. This CDR3 reads CAASPGRTGDTQYF. CDR3 DNA sequence: TGTGCCGCCTCCCCTGGGCGCACGGGAGATACGCAGTATTTT.